Included here is one TCR beta chain sequence, with context. This CDR3 is 18 amino acids long. Trimming stripped 5 bases from V and 4 bases from J, with 23 bases between. CDR1 and CDR2 from the germline V gene are SGHAT and FQNNGV. The PCR contained 60 Vbeta and 13 Jbeta primers. Some clones are missing from TCRdb's copy, which holds only in-frame ones; the method was immunoSEQ multiplex PCR. The sample lists around 150,000 clones; approximately 73% were seen once. The data are from a study of cytomegalovirus exposure and HLA in healthy donors. This donor's record omits CMV serostatus. The chain has TRBV11-2 and TRBJ2-2; maybe TRBD1 (6 bases). The sample was PBMCs. The sequence was collected from a human donor in good health. Here the CDR3 DNA reads TGTGCCAGCAGCCTAAGGGGGACACTCCGAAGGAGCACCGGGGAGCTGTTTTTT. Protein product: CASSLRGTLRRSTGELFF.